These T cell receptor beta chains were read from a single sample in a study of vaccination and CD4 T cells after COVID-19. TCRdb fed the PCR reads into MiXCR, producing one record per CDR3 protein. This table has around 20,000 distinct CDR3 sequences, about half appearing once. Their antigens are not known. The material sequenced was CD4+ T cells from blood, cultured in vitro. The source is a human donor who had recovered from COVID-19. The CDR3 runs from the conserved cysteine through the conserved F or W. The D gene is left open where the match is weak. A row's size may be missing; if present it is once, few, many or a size class.

v_call: TRBV12-3/TRBV12-4
j_call: TRBJ2-3
clone_size: few
d_call: TRBD2
cdr3_length: 12
cdr3_nt: TGTGCCAGCAGTTCGGGACTAGAGGCGCAGTATTTT
cdr3_aa: CASSSGLEAQYF

v_call: TRBV20-1
j_call: TRBJ2-3
clone_size: NA
d_call: NA
cdr3_length: 15
cdr3_nt: TGCAGTGCTAGAAGTCTGGGTTCCCGCACAGATACGCAGTATTTT
cdr3_aa: CSARSLGSRTDTQYF

v_call: TRBV20-1
j_call: TRBJ2-3
clone_size: NA
d_call: TRBD2
cdr3_length: 16
cdr3_nt: TGCAGTGCTAGGGCCCCTAGCGGGAGGGCCACAGATACGCAGTATTTT
cdr3_aa: CSARAPSGRATDTQYF

v_call: TRBV10-3
j_call: TRBJ1-2
clone_size: few
d_call: NA
cdr3_length: 14
cdr3_nt: TGTGCCATCACCGACACCTTCCAACCATCCGGCTACACCTTC
cdr3_aa: CAITDTFQPSGYTF

v_call: TRBV24-1
j_call: TRBJ1-1
clone_size: few
d_call: NA
cdr3_length: 15
cdr3_nt: TGTGCCACCAGTGGTAGTACAGGTTGGAACACTGAAGCTTTCTTT
cdr3_aa: CATSGSTGWNTEAFF

v_call: TRBV12-3/TRBV12-4
j_call: TRBJ1-1
clone_size: once
d_call: NA
cdr3_length: 12
cdr3_nt: TGTGCCAGCAGTTCCCAAGGGGCTGAAGCTTTCTTT
cdr3_aa: CASSSQGAEAFF

v_call: TRBV27
j_call: TRBJ1-2
clone_size: NA
d_call: NA
cdr3_length: 14
cdr3_nt: TGTGCCAGCAGTTTATTCGGGGGGGGCCCTGGCTACACCTTC
cdr3_aa: CASSLFGGGPGYTF

v_call: TRBV19
j_call: TRBJ1-1
clone_size: NA
d_call: NA
cdr3_length: 13
cdr3_nt: TGTGCCAGTAGTATCAGGAGGAACACTGAAGCTTTCTTT
cdr3_aa: CASSIRRNTEAFF

v_call: TRBV20-1
j_call: TRBJ2-7
clone_size: once
d_call: NA
cdr3_length: 13
cdr3_nt: TGCAGTGCTAGCCCCCCGGCTCCCTACGAGCAGTACTTC
cdr3_aa: CSASPPAPYEQYF

v_call: TRBV21-1
j_call: TRBJ1-5
clone_size: NA
d_call: NA
cdr3_length: 20
cdr3_nt: TGTGCCAGCAGCAGACGGGACCGGGACAGTGTTCGATATAGCAATCAGCCCCAGCATTTT
cdr3_aa: CASSRRDRDSVRYSNQPQHF

v_call: TRBV10-3
j_call: TRBJ1-1
clone_size: once
d_call: NA
cdr3_length: 13
cdr3_nt: TGTGCCATCACCGGGACCCTGAACACTGAAGCTTTCTTT
cdr3_aa: CAITGTLNTEAFF

v_call: TRBV19
j_call: TRBJ1-2
clone_size: NA
d_call: NA
cdr3_length: 14
cdr3_nt: TGTGCCAGTAGTTCCCGGACAGCCAACTATGGCTACACCTTC
cdr3_aa: CASSSRTANYGYTF

v_call: TRBV21-1
j_call: TRBJ1-4
clone_size: NA
d_call: NA
cdr3_length: 16
cdr3_nt: TGTGCCAGCAGCAACCAAGGTCGCAGGGGGAATGAAAAACTGTTTTTT
cdr3_aa: CASSNQGRRGNEKLFF

v_call: TRBV6-2/TRBV6-3
j_call: TRBJ2-3
clone_size: NA
d_call: NA
cdr3_length: 15
cdr3_nt: TGTGCCAGCAGTGCCGTGAGATCCGGGACGCATTGGTTGTATTTT
cdr3_aa: CASSAVRSGTHWLYF

v_call: TRBV7-2
j_call: TRBJ2-2
clone_size: NA
d_call: TRBD2
cdr3_length: 15
cdr3_nt: TGTGCCAGCAGCAGATTAGCGGGAGAGTTTGGGGAGCTGTTTTTT
cdr3_aa: CASSRLAGEFGELFF

v_call: TRBV7-9
j_call: TRBJ1-2
clone_size: few
d_call: NA
cdr3_length: 14
cdr3_nt: TGTGCCAGCAGCTCGACCTCGGCGGGCTATGGCTACACCTTC
cdr3_aa: CASSSTSAGYGYTF

v_call: TRBV27
j_call: TRBJ2-7
clone_size: NA
d_call: TRBD1
cdr3_length: 15
cdr3_nt: TGTGCCAGCAGGGGGGACAGGGGGCCCTTTAACGAGCAGTACTTC
cdr3_aa: CASRGDRGPFNEQYF

v_call: TRBV5-8
j_call: TRBJ2-2
clone_size: NA
d_call: TRBD1
cdr3_length: 16
cdr3_nt: TGTGCCAGCAGCTGGGGCGGGACAGGGAGTGCCGGGGAGCTGTTTTTT
cdr3_aa: CASSWGGTGSAGELFF

v_call: TRBV5-1
j_call: TRBJ1-6
clone_size: NA
d_call: NA
cdr3_length: 14
cdr3_nt: TGCGCCAGCAGAGGTCAGGCACTTAATTCACCCCTCCACTTT
cdr3_aa: CASRGQALNSPLHF

v_call: TRBV18
j_call: TRBJ2-5
clone_size: NA
d_call: NA
cdr3_length: 14
cdr3_nt: TGTGCCAGCTCACCCGGGCCCCTCCAAGAGACCCAGTACTTC
cdr3_aa: CASSPGPLQETQYF

v_call: TRBV12-3/TRBV12-4
j_call: TRBJ1-2
clone_size: few
d_call: NA
cdr3_length: 15
cdr3_nt: TGTGCCAGCAGTCCCTTCCTTGATCCTACCTATGGCTACACCTTC
cdr3_aa: CASSPFLDPTYGYTF

v_call: TRBV6-5
j_call: TRBJ2-1
clone_size: NA
d_call: TRBD2
cdr3_length: 15
cdr3_nt: TGTGCCAGCAGTTTACTAGCGGGAGTCGAGGGTGAGCAGTTCTTC
cdr3_aa: CASSLLAGVEGEQFF

v_call: TRBV5-1
j_call: TRBJ1-3
clone_size: NA
d_call: NA
cdr3_length: 16
cdr3_nt: TGCGCCAGCAGCTTGGAGGCAGGGAGGTCTGGAAACACCATATATTTT
cdr3_aa: CASSLEAGRSGNTIYF

v_call: TRBV11-2
j_call: TRBJ2-1
clone_size: once
d_call: NA
cdr3_length: 16
cdr3_nt: TGTGCCAGCAGCCGAGGACTGGGGAGCTCCTACAATGAGCAGTTCTTC
cdr3_aa: CASSRGLGSSYNEQFF

v_call: TRBV10-1
j_call: TRBJ2-7
clone_size: NA
d_call: NA
cdr3_length: 13
cdr3_nt: TGCGCCAGCGGGGGGGCCAGAACCTACGAGCAGTACTTC
cdr3_aa: CASGGARTYEQYF

v_call: TRBV2
j_call: TRBJ2-1
clone_size: NA
d_call: TRBD2
cdr3_length: 14
cdr3_nt: TGTGCCAGCAAGCGGGAGGTCGCCTACAATGAGCAGTTCTTC
cdr3_aa: CASKREVAYNEQFF

v_call: TRBV7-2
j_call: TRBJ2-1
clone_size: NA
d_call: TRBD2
cdr3_length: 19
cdr3_nt: TGTGCCAGCAGCTTAATGGCTAGCGGGCGTGGGGTTGCCTACAATGAGCAGTTCTTC
cdr3_aa: CASSLMASGRGVAYNEQFF

v_call: TRBV28
j_call: TRBJ2-1
clone_size: NA
d_call: NA
cdr3_length: 13
cdr3_nt: TGTGCCAGCAGAGAGGGCTGGTACAATGAGCAGTTCTTC
cdr3_aa: CASREGWYNEQFF

v_call: TRBV29-1
j_call: TRBJ1-1
clone_size: medium-sized
d_call: NA
cdr3_length: 16
cdr3_nt: TGCAGCGTTGATATTTTCTCAGGGAGTGGTCTCACTGAAGCTTTCTTT
cdr3_aa: CSVDIFSGSGLTEAFF

v_call: TRBV19
j_call: TRBJ2-1
clone_size: few
d_call: TRBD2
cdr3_length: 20
cdr3_nt: TGTGCCAGTAGGTACAGGGGGTCACTAGCGGGAGCGCAGAGCGGATGGGAGCAGTTCTTC
cdr3_aa: CASRYRGSLAGAQSGWEQFF

v_call: TRBV18
j_call: TRBJ2-7
clone_size: NA
d_call: TRBD2
cdr3_length: 14
cdr3_nt: TGTGCCAGCTCACCGAGACTAGCCTTAGACGAGCAGTACTTC
cdr3_aa: CASSPRLALDEQYF

v_call: TRBV28
j_call: TRBJ1-3
clone_size: NA
d_call: NA
cdr3_length: 14
cdr3_nt: TGTGCCAGCAGTCCTCCGGCGTCTAGAAACACCATATATTTT
cdr3_aa: CASSPPASRNTIYF

v_call: TRBV7-6
j_call: TRBJ2-7
clone_size: NA
d_call: TRBD1
cdr3_length: 14
cdr3_nt: TGTGCCAGCAGTACCGGGACAGGGACCTACGAGCAGTACTTC
cdr3_aa: CASSTGTGTYEQYF

v_call: TRBV7-2
j_call: TRBJ2-2
clone_size: few
d_call: NA
cdr3_length: 13
cdr3_nt: TGTGCCAGCAGCTTAGACGTCCCCGTGGAGCTGTTTTTT
cdr3_aa: CASSLDVPVELFF

v_call: TRBV19
j_call: TRBJ1-6
clone_size: NA
d_call: NA
cdr3_length: 14
cdr3_nt: TGTGCCAGTAGTAAAATGGCAGTTAATTCACCCCTCCACTTT
cdr3_aa: CASSKMAVNSPLHF

v_call: TRBV5-1
j_call: TRBJ1-2
clone_size: NA
d_call: NA
cdr3_length: 14
cdr3_nt: TGCGCCAGCAGCTTGTCCCTAGGGCCGGATGGCTACACCTTC
cdr3_aa: CASSLSLGPDGYTF

v_call: TRBV2
j_call: TRBJ1-1
clone_size: few
d_call: TRBD1
cdr3_length: 16
cdr3_nt: TGTGCCAGCAGTGATCATGTGGGACAGAAGAACACTGAAGCTTTCTTT
cdr3_aa: CASSDHVGQKNTEAFF

v_call: TRBV7-2
j_call: TRBJ2-7
clone_size: few
d_call: TRBD2
cdr3_length: 15
cdr3_nt: TGTGCCAGCAGCCCCGCTCTAGCGGGGATGGTCGAGCAGTACTTC
cdr3_aa: CASSPALAGMVEQYF